This T cell receptor (beta chain) was retrieved from a study of blood T cell repertoires in COVID-19 (dated by TCRdb to 2018 to 2021). For context, the study as a whole: The collaborator samples originated in the United States, Italy and Spain and spanned the acute and convalescent phases of COVID-19. The prospective study material was composed of cDNA or gDNA derived from T cells, B-cell-depleted T cells, or PBMCs. Subjects who had been exposed to COVID-19, were actively infected with it, or had recovered from it provided the deeply sampled blood TCRbeta repertoires that made up the dataset. The repertoires were made available in a free public database intended to serve as a resource for research on the immune response to SARS-CoV-2. Samples came from the ongoing ImmuneRACE study (first 160 participants) plus 1,254 subjects from 6 global collaborators. A de-identified subject ID, COVID-19 status, age in years and sex were almost always included in the sample metadata. Where HLA class I and class II types were available, the types were taken from metadata supplied by the sample provider, not from assay-based typing.

TCRbeta CDR3 regions were amplified from genomic DNA using the immunoSEQ Assay, a bias-controlled multiplex PCR. As for the original processing: Nucleated cell counts per sample were estimated from amplification of reference gene primers within the assay. Sequence reads were collapsed and filtered to measure the absolute abundance of every unique TCRbeta CDR3 rearrangement. Productive Simpson clonality was computed per sample as the square root of Simpson's diversity index over productive rearrangements. TCRdb holds this immuneACCESS table with in-frame rearrangements only. Some clones are missing; in checked studies, unresolved V genes explain under half, and the rest has no known cause. D and trimming come from the DNA, and the V and J calls and clone size come from that table. The sample table shows approximately 22,000 clones, and 75% to 95% are seen once. 3% to 3.5% of the sample belongs to the ten largest clones.

A word on this clone: No antigen is known for it. Per-base qualities were not stored, and no clone one base away is much larger.

The germline V gene gives CDR1 as SNHLY and CDR2 as FYNNEI. V is clipped by 4 bases and J by 6 bases, and the sequence between their germline boundaries is 12 bases long. The cysteine opens and the phenylalanine closes a CDR3 of 13 amino acids. CDR3 DNA only is kept here, 39 bases in frame from base 1. Collaborating institutions collected whole blood in K2EDTA tubes following their own protocols. For TCRbeta analysis, collaborators shipped samples in one of three forms: frozen whole blood, isolated PBMCs, or DNA extracted from either of those sample types. Paper-wide results and their limitations: The quantity of clinical and demographic metadata differed by source and by participant and was supplied without curation.

The receptor was derived from a woman in her seventies with active COVID-19. The sample comprised peripheral blood. The rearrangement joined TRBV2 to TRBJ1-1; no D segment can be confidently identified. The sequence in DNA is TGTGCCAGCAGTGCAGAACCTTCAGCTGAAGCTTTCTTT. Translated, it gives CASSAEPSAEAFF.